These 20 T cell receptor beta chains share one sample of origin, sequenced in a study of blood T cell repertoires in COVID-19. The repertoire was sequenced with immunoSEQ multiplex PCR; TCRdb's copy has only in-frame clones and lacks some. The profile shows some 160,000 clones, more than 75% of them singletons. The sample taken for sequencing was PBMCs or T cells enriched from blood (not recorded which). Every receptor here comes from a woman in her 50s who had recovered from COVID-19.

The chain carries TRBV7-2 and TRBJ2-7, with TRBD2 as a possible D gene (5 bases). Germline-derived CDR1 and CDR2 are SGHTA and FQGNSA. V was clipped by 1 base and J by 0 bases, with 13 bases between them. CDR3 length: 16 amino acids. The CDR3 spells CASSLGPGMVSYEQYF. CDR3 in DNA: TGTGCCAGCAGCTTAGGCCCGGGGATGGTCTCCTACGAGCAGTACTTC.

V gene TRBV5-1 combines with J gene TRBJ1-2; 7 nucleotides match TRBD1. CDR1 SGHRS and CDR2 YFSETQ come from the germline V gene. The ends lost 0 bases at V and 7 bases at J; junction bases unmatched: 3. The CDR3 runs to 13 residues. CDR3 residues: CASSLVQGVGYTF. The CDR3 DNA follows: TGCGCCAGCAGCTTGGTTCAGGGGGTTGGCTACACCTTC.

The chain carries TRBV7-2 and TRBJ2-2; tentative D call: TRBD1 (6 bases). V was cut by 0 bases and J by 4 bases, with 6 bases left in between. Germline V gene sequence: CDR1 SGHTA, CDR2 FQGNSA. The CDR3 extends over 14 amino acids. CDR3 sequence: CASSLATGTGELFF. The CDR3 DNA follows: TGTGCCAGCAGCTTAGCGACAGGCACCGGGGAGCTGTTTTTT.

This clone was recorded only once. V gene TRBV27 combines with J gene TRBJ2-1; 7 bases are shared with TRBD1. Trimming removed 5 bases from V and 0 bases from J; junction bases left unmatched: 7. CDR1 MNHEY and CDR2 SMNVEV come from the germline V gene (reference sequence). The CDR3 contains 16 residues. CDR3 protein: CASSQDRPSSYNEQFF. CDR3 coding DNA: TGTGCCAGCAGTCAGGACAGGCCGAGCTCCTACAATGAGCAGTTCTTC.

The chain is built from TRBV6-4 and TRBJ2-1; 7 bases fit TRBD2. There are 17 residues in the CDR3. Per the germline V gene, CDR1 is MRHNA and CDR2 is SNTAGT. V shed 6 bases and J 0 bases; nucleotides not matched to a gene: 11. CDR3 in amino acids: CASSPGSGVGSYNEQFF. Written as DNA, the CDR3 is TGTGCCAGCAGCCCTGGAAGCGGGGTGGGCTCCTACAATGAGCAGTTCTTC.

The chain couples TRBV9 to TRBJ2-3; 7 nucleotides agree with TRBD2. Trimming at V came to 1 base and at J to 3 bases, leaving 5 bases not matched to a gene. Germline loops: CDR1 SGDLS, CDR2 YYNGEE. The CDR3 has 15 residues. Written as DNA, the CDR3 is TGTGCCAGCAGCGTAACTGGGGGGGTTACAGATACGCAGTATTTT. Translation: CASSVTGGVTDTQYF.

The rearrangement joins TRBV19 to TRBJ1-5; 10 bases are a match to TRBD1. Germline CDR1 LNHDA, CDR2 SQIVND (reference sequence). CDR3 length equals 16 residues. Trimming cost V 5 bases and J 5 bases; bases outside gene matches: 9. The CDR3 here is CASSPFRTGGDQPQHF. The CDR3, as DNA: TGTGCCAGTAGTCCCTTCCGGACAGGGGGTGATCAGCCCCAGCATTTT.

This clone has a single count. The V gene is TRBV9, the J gene TRBJ2-3; 10 nucleotides line up with TRBD2. Per germline, CDR1 SGDLS and CDR2 YYNGEE. CDR3 length equals 16 residues. Trimming removed 0 bases from V and 1 base from J; junction bases left unmatched: 2. The DNA for the CDR3 is TGTGCCAGCAGCGTAGTAGCGGGGGGCGGCACAGATACGCAGTATTTT. This translates into CASSVVAGGGTDTQYF.

The chain has TRBV5-1 and TRBJ1-6, with D perhaps TRBD1 (5 bases). Trimming cost V 0 bases and J 4 bases, with 8 bases left between them. Germline V gene lookup returns CDR1 SGHRS and CDR2 YFSETQ. This CDR3 is built from 15 residues. In DNA form, the CDR3 reads TGCGCCAGCAGCTTGGGCAGGGAATATAATTCACCCCTCCACTTT. Residues: CASSLGREYNSPLHF.

The rearrangement links TRBV18 to TRBJ1-2, with D possibly matching TRBD1 (6 bases). Germline V gene data show CDR1 as KGHSH and CDR2 as LQKENI. The V end was cut by 3 bases, the J end by 0 bases, with 11 bases between. The CDR3 has 15 residues. CDR3 sequence (DNA): TGTGCCAGCTCACCCGACAGGCTACCTAACTATGGCTACACCTTC. Its protein is CASSPDRLPNYGYTF.

The V and J genes are TRBV23-1 and TRBJ1-2, with 7 bases lining up with TRBD1. TRBV23-1 is an ORF; its function is uncertain. The CDR3 is 14 amino acids. V lost 9 bases and J lost 6; bases outside the gene matches: 13. The CDR3 bases are TGCGCCAGGCCCCCCGCAAACAGGGGTCATGGCTACACCTTC. This gives the protein CARPPANRGHGYTF.

J is TRBJ1-4 and V is TRBV11-2, with 7 bases lining up with TRBD1. Germline V lookup: CDR1 SGHAT, CDR2 FQNNGV. CDR3 length: 16 residues. The V gene end was trimmed by 7 bases and the J gene end by 6 bases; junction bases not matched to a gene: 14. The CDR3, as DNA: TGTGCCAGCACTATCGGACAGGTTGGAAATGATGAAAAACTGTTTTTT. Encoded protein: CASTIGQVGNDEKLFF.

The rearrangement uses TRBV6-5 and TRBJ1-3; D remains ambiguous. V lost 2 bases to trimming and J lost 0 bases, with 8 bases between them. Germline CDR1 is MNHEY and CDR2 is SVGAGI. CDR3 length: 15 residues. As DNA, the CDR3 is TGTGCCAGCAGTTACGGGGAGGCCTCTGGAAACACCATATATTTT. This sequence encodes CASSYGEASGNTIYF.

The chain joins TRBV7-6 to TRBJ1-2; 8 nucleotides agree with TRBD1. Germline CDR1 SGHVS, CDR2 FNYEAQ. The V gene end was trimmed by 1 base and the J gene end by 8 bases; junction bases not matched to a gene: 12. The CDR3 is 16 amino acids. The CDR3 DNA reads as TGTGCCAGCAGCTTAGAGGGGACAGGCCTCCCGGGAGGCTACACCTTC. Amino acids: CASSLEGTGLPGGYTF.

The rearrangement joins TRBV5-1 to TRBJ2-3; 8 bases are shared with TRBD2. V shed 7 bases and J 0 bases; nucleotides not matched to a gene: 10. The CDR3 is made up of 16 amino acids. CDR1 SGHRS and CDR2 YFSETQ come from the germline V gene. The DNA of the CDR3 is TGCGCCAGCCGGAATGGCGGGGGGTACAGCACAGATACGCAGTATTTT. Protein product: CASRNGGGYSTDTQYF.

Written as DNA, the CDR3 is TGTGCCAGCAGCTACAGGGATCGGACCGCCGGGGAGCTGTTTTTT. This encodes CASSYRDRTAGELFF. The chain uses TRBV5-5 and TRBJ2-2, with D perhaps TRBD1 (6 bases). The CDR3 has 15 amino acids. Per germline, CDR1 SGHKS and CDR2 YYEKEE (reference sequence). V was pared by 3 bases and J by 6 bases, with 15 bases between.

This clone was seen a handful of times. The chain recombines TRBV9 with TRBJ1-2; a possible D gene is TRBD1 (5 bases). The CDR3 contains 13 residues. Trimming shortened V by 4 bases and J by 7 bases, and 14 bases separated the two germline ends. The germline V gene has CDR1 SGDLS and CDR2 YYNGEE. The CDR3 DNA is TGTGCCAGCAGCTCTCGGACCGGGGGTGGCTACACCTTC. Protein: CASSSRTGGGYTF.

Notes on this clone: Other DNA sequences of this sample code for an identical CDR3. The V call is TRBV12-3 or TRBV12-4, the J call TRBJ1-1; D is unresolved. This CDR3 spans 12 amino acids. V lost 3 bases and J 2 bases, leaving 4 bases between the germline ends. CDR3 nucleotides: TGTGCCAGCAGTTTGAGAAACACTGAAGCTTTCTTT. Its protein product is CASSLRNTEAFF.

Remarks on this clone: Other DNA sequences in the same sample also yield this CDR3. The chain uses TRBV7-9 and TRBJ2-7; perhaps TRBD2 as D (6 bases). Deletions cut 1 base from V and 3 bases from J, with 13 bases between. Germline V gene lookup returns CDR1 SEHNR and CDR2 FQNEAQ (reference sequence). This CDR3 contains 15 residues. The CDR3 region is CASSLVQGGDYEQYF. Here the CDR3 DNA reads TGTGCCAGCAGCTTAGTCCAGGGAGGAGACTACGAGCAGTACTTC.

This chain links TRBV9 with TRBJ1-4; 7 nucleotides align to TRBD1. CDR1 and CDR2 (germline): SGDLS, YYNGEE. After removal of 4 bases from V and 10 bases from J, the junction contained 19 bases not matched to a gene. The CDR3 contains 17 residues. DNA for the CDR3: TGTGCCAGCAGCTCGAGACTTGGACAGGATACTGATGGAAAACTGTTTTTT. Amino acid sequence: CASSSRLGQDTDGKLFF.